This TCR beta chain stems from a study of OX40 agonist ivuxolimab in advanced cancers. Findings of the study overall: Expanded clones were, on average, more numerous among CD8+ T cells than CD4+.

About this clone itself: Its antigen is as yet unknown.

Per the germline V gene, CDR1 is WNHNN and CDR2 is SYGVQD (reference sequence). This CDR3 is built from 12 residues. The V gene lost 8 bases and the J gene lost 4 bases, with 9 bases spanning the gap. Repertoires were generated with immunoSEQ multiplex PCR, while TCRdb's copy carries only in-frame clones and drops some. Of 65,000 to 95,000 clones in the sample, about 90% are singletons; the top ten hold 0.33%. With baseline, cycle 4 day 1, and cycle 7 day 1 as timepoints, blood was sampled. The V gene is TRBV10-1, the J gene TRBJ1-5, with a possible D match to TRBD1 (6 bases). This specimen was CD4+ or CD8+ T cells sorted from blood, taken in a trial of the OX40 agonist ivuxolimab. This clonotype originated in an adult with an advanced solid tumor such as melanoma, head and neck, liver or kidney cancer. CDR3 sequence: CASSDSNQPQHF. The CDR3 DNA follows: TGCGCCAGCTCGGACAGTAATCAGCCCCAGCATTTT.